The sequence of this T cell receptor beta chain was determined in a study of Graves' ophthalmopathy and Graves' hyperthyroidism (dated by TCRdb to the late 2010s). The study in broad terms: Peripheral blood was collected at initial diagnosis, prior to any treatment. An independent validation cohort was composed of 18 hyperthyroidism patients and some 16 patients who later progressed from hyperthyroidism to ophthalmopathy. To explore V-J signatures that separate ophthalmopathy from hyperthyroidism, a discovery set of more than 95 patients was enrolled, consisting of 40 to 45 with ophthalmopathy and roughly 60 with stable hyperthyroidism. To tell Graves' ophthalmopathy apart from Graves' hyperthyroidism, and to predict which patients would progress to ophthalmopathy, the study relied on TCR beta repertoire signatures. In total, 135 blood samples were TCR-sequenced: under 45 ophthalmopathy, approximately 75 hyperthyroidism and 17 hyperthyroidism-to-ophthalmopathy patients. In more than five hyperthyroidism patients, the T-cell repertoires found in thyroid tissue were compared with those found in blood. Following sampling, methimazole starting at 30 mg daily was administered to hyperthyroidism patients, and high-dose intravenous methylprednisolone was administered to ophthalmopathy patients. General study outcomes and caveats: Among expanded thyroid clonotypes with frequency above 0.001, most also showed up in blood, which suggests that blood repertoires may reflect the thyroid immune response. In cross-validation, the 13-signature model distinguished ophthalmopathy from stable hyperthyroidism with approximately 90% sensitivity and approximately 81% specificity, and in the test set the corresponding values were around 80% and 75%. In validation, the model predicted ophthalmopathy progression with about 70% sensitivity and roughly 72% specificity; approximately 12 predicted patients were CT-confirmed with GO in a median of approximately 6.2 months. Sample size was not predetermined statistically, and investigators were not blinded to group allocation.

Ophthalmopathy patients had moderately to severely active disease, Clinical Activity Score of at least 3, NOSPECS grade of at least 4, and disease duration under 3 months. Patients with other autoimmune diseases, uncontrolled infections, pregnancy or lactation were excluded from the study. Clinical symptoms, serum thyroxine, TRAb, thyroid ultrasound and orbital computed tomography were used for diagnosis. Ficoll-Paque density gradient centrifugation was used to isolate PBMCs from 8 to 10 ml of fresh peripheral blood. Total RNA was extracted using Trizol reagent, and RNA quality was checked on an Agilent 2100 Bioanalyzer. V gives up 5 bases and J gives up 8 bases, and the segment between their germline ends measures 12 bases. Spanning cysteine to phenylalanine, the CDR3 consists of 13 amino acids. Only the CDR3 portion is preserved as DNA: 39 bases, with reading frame beginning at the first base. CDR1 and CDR2 (ENHRY, SYGVKD) derive from the germline V gene.

For repertoire sequencing, the TCR beta CDR3 regions were amplified from RNA transcripts. HTBI primers and the Qiagen OneStep RT-PCR kit were used in a first-round RT-PCR, which was followed by a second-round multiplex PCR, size selection and purification. Libraries were sequenced on an Illumina HiSeq2000 using paired-end 100 bp reads. The original pipeline was this. SOAPnuke was used to process the reads, throwing out any read that had adapters, had uncalled bases, had a mean Phred below 15, or lacked an exact constant-primer or identifier match. COPE v1.2.5 was used to merge the high-quality paired reads. Unique nucleotide sequences were defined as clonotypes and aligned to IMGT TRB V, D and J references using MiTCR v1.1. Only V-J combinations with frequency above 0.0001 were analysed, covering about 99% of repertoires. For each V-J combination, a TCR clonal expansion and chaos score was defined as the ratio of F50 clonal expansion to chaos observed in the TCRdist matrix. Welch's t-statistics and random forest were used to narrow the features down to roughly twelve V-J combinations, which were then fed into a naive Bayes classifier. The similarity between thyroid and blood repertoires was quantified using the Morisita-Horn index. TCRdb itself trimmed the public reads at Q25 with fastp, ran MiXCR and retained productive beta chains. A single entry per CDR3 protein holds the most common genes and DNA from its merged rows. V and J calls and clone size were set by TCRdb, not the authors. The sample yields about 240,000 distinct CDR3 sequences; around 42% were counted once. Of the sample, roughly 45% is held by the ten largest clones.

A note on this clonotype: This receptor's antigen is unknown. No quality values exist for individual bases; no much larger clone is one base distant.

The chain was built from TRBV10-3 and TRBJ1-4, with the D gene too uncertain to name. Material: peripheral blood. The receptor was derived from an adult man with Graves' ophthalmopathy. In nucleotides, the sequence is TGTGCCATCAGTCGAAACAGTGGGGAAAAACTGTTTTTT. It is translated as CAISRNSGEKLFF.